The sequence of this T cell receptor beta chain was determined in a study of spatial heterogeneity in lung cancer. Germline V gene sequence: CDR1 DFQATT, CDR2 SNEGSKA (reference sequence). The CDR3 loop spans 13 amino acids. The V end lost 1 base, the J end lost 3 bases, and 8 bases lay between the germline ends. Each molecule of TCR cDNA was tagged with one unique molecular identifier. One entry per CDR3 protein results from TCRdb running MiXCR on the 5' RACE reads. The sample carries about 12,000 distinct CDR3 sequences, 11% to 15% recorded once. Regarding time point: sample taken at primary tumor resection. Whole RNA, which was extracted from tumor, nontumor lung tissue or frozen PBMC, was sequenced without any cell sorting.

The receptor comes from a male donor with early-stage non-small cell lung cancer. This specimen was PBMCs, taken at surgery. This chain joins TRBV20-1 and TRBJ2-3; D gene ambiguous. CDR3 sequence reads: CSARVSGTDTQYF. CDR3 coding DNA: TGCAGTGCTAGAGTGTCAGGAACAGATACGCAGTATTTT.